The entry that follows covers one TCR beta chain sequence. The antigen remains unidentified. Germline assignment: CDR1 MGHRA and CDR2 YSYEKL. CDR3 length equals 13 residues. V lost 2 bases, J lost 8 bases, and 10 bases lay in between. Clones were sequenced by immunoSEQ multiplex PCR, and TCRdb holds only the in-frame ones, with some missing. The sample includes 15,000 or so clones, approximately 80% seen only once; the top ten take approximately 2%. The data originate from a study of PD-1 blockade in mismatch repair-deficient tumors. Background on the study: Patients had more than ten mismatch repair-deficient cancer types, all previously treated and progressing.

Mismatch repair deficiency was confirmed in all patients, by PCR or immunohistochemistry. TCR sequencing covered a few patients who responded to pembrolizumab. Points from the study as a whole: After pembrolizumab, tumor-resident clones rose rapidly, then generally contracted before radiologic responses.

The chain couples TRBV4-1 to TRBJ2-4; D is unresolved. Sequencing was performed on PBMCs, taken less than 15 weeks after starting pembrolizumab. This receptor was identified in an adult with mismatch repair-deficient cancer. This chain's CDR3 is CASSQRLEDIQYF. The CDR3 DNA reads TGCGCCAGCAGCCAAAGGTTAGAGGACATTCAGTACTTC.